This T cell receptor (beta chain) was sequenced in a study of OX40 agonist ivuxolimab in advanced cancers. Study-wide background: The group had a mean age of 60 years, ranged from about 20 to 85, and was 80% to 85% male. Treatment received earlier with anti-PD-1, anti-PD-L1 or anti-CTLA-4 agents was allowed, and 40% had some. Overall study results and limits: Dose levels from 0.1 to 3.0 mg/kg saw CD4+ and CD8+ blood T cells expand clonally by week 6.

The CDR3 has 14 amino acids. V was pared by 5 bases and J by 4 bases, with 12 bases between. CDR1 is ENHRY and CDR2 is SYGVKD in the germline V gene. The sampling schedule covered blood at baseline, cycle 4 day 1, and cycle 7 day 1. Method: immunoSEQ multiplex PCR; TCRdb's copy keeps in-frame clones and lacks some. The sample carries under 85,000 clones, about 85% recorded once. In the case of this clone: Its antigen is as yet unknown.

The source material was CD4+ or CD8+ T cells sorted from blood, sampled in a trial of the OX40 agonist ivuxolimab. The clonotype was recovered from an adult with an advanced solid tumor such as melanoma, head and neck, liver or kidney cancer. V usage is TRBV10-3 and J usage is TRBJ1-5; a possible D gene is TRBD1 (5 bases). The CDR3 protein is CAISRDRDNQPQHF. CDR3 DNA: TGTGCCATCAGTCGGGACCGGGATAATCAGCCCCAGCATTTT.